These T cell receptor beta chains were read from a single sample in a study of blood T cell repertoires in COVID-19. The method was immunoSEQ multiplex PCR; TCRdb's version includes in-frame clones alone and lacks a portion of them. Here the sample spans under 250,000 clones, approximately 83% being singletons. The sequenced sample consisted of PBMCs or T cells enriched from blood (not recorded which). The receptor set was obtained from a woman aged 40 to 50 with acute COVID-19. The CDR3 runs from the conserved cysteine through the conserved F or W.

j_call v_call cdr3_aa
TRBJ2-6 TRBV12-1 CASSSGTGTGANVLTF
TRBJ2-2 TRBV2 CASSLLRGGELFF
TRBJ2-7 TRBV11-1 CASSPGTGAYEQYF
TRBJ2-7 TRBV19 CASSRTGVYEQYF
TRBJ1-2 TRBV19 CASSQQGSQDGYTF
TRBJ1-1 TRBV11-3 CASSLTRGTEAFF
TRBJ1-5 TRBV28 CASSSSFGQGAYQPQHF
TRBJ2-7 TRBV20-1 CSARQEPEQYF
TRBJ2-7 TRBV6-5 CASSRGPPLEQYF
TRBJ1-6 TRBV9 CASSKQGASYNSPLHF
TRBJ1-2 TRBV7-9 CASGNQGKHVFYTF
TRBJ2-1 TRBV28 CASSRLDRVMNEQFF
TRBJ2-7 TRBV7-8 CASSSIDTYTYEQYF
TRBJ2-1 TRBV19 CASSVTSGVRYNEQFF
TRBJ2-3 TRBV11-3 CASSQGLAGGYSTDTQYF
TRBJ1-2 TRBV30 CAWDRGRDGYTF
TRBJ1-1 TRBV2 CASSVPIEEAFF
TRBJ2-1 TRBV5-5 CASSPTGGFGEQFF
TRBJ1-1 TRBV7-9 CASSLSSGQGNTEAFF
TRBJ2-2 TRBV13 CASSQTSGAGTGELFF
TRBJ2-7 TRBV6-2/TRBV6-3 CASSRRAGPWDEQYF
TRBJ2-7 TRBV6-2/TRBV6-3 CASSLPRSGSSGGSYSYEQYF
TRBJ1-5 TRBV19 CASRSRQDNQPQHF
TRBJ2-6 TRBV19 CASSKFAGVSGANVLTF
TRBJ2-1 TRBV7-9 CASSLYGDLRNNEQFF
TRBJ2-7 TRBV5-1 CASSRTYTYEQYF
TRBJ1-2 TRBV28 CASSPGDSRGVLSYGYTF
TRBJ2-3 TRBV28 CASSLWLAGATDTQYF
TRBJ1-2 TRBV19 CASSSRGRDSHVGYTF
TRBJ1-1 TRBV7-9 CASSLGTGGLTEAFF
TRBJ1-6 TRBV6-5 CASSSTGRDSPLHF
TRBJ2-1 TRBV19 CASSIGLGQGGSNEQFF
TRBJ2-1 TRBV10-3 CAISDGGSSYNEQFF
TRBJ2-1 TRBV9 CASSPFGEGGYNEQFF
TRBJ2-6 TRBV4-2 CASSQEGQGLHGANVLTF
TRBJ2-5 TRBV10-1 CASSGGVGTETQYF
TRBJ1-5 TRBV3-1/TRBV3-2 CASSHQGYQPQHF
TRBJ2-2 TRBV7-2 CASRLAGSGELFF
TRBJ2-1 TRBV27 CASKPSARELRNEQFF
TRBJ1-5 TRBV27 CASSLRTGNQPQHF
TRBJ1-2 TRBV28 CASSTTGGGYGYTF
TRBJ1-1 TRBV27 CASSLSTGGATEAFF
TRBJ1-1 TRBV4-3 CASSQDLTANTEAFF